The entry below gives a single TCR beta chain sequence along with its context. Its antigen remains unknown. Germline CDR1 MNHNY, CDR2 SVGAGI (reference sequence). V lost 6 bases, J lost 0 bases, and 12 bases lay in between. The CDR3 length is 14 residues. Assay used: immunoSEQ multiplex PCR; TCRdb lists only in-frame clones, some missing. Of approximately 2,200,000 clones in the sample, 93% are singletons; the top ten hold 1.7%. This entry belongs to a study of shared clonotypes between healthy human individuals. Study conclusions and caveats: Naive subsets tended to show greater estimated richness than memory subsets.

Naive CD8 cells, CD45RO-negative and positively selected for CCR7, excluded terminally differentiated effector memory CD45RA+ cells. What was sequenced was naive CD8+ T cells from PBMCs. This TCR was recovered from a man aged 18-30 years in good health. Some clones in this sample may be carry-over from other donors' samples. This chain connects TRBV6-6 to TRBJ2-7; a weak D match, TRBD1 (6 bases). The CDR3 bases are TGTGCCAGCAGCCAGGACAGCATCTCCTACGAGCAGTACTTC. This translates into CASSQDSISYEQYF.